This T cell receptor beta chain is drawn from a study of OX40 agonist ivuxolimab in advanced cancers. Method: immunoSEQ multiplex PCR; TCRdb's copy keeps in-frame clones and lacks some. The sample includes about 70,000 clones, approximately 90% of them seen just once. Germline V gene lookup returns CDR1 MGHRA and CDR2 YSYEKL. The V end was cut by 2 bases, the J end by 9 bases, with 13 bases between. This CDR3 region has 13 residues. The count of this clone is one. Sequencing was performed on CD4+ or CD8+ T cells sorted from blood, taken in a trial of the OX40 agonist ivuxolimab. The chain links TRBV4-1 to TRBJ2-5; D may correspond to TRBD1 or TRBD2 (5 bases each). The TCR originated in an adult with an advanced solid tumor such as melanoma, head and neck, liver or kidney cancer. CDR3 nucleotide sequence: TGCGCCAGCAGCCAAACTAGGGGCGAGGCCCAGTACTTC. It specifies CASSQTRGEAQYF.